This T cell receptor (beta chain) appears in the sequencing data of a study of T-cell memory formation after mild COVID-19. Across the whole study: TCR clusters showed largely donor specificity.

About this clonotype: Its antigen is unknown.

Constant-segment primers and 5'RACE yielded cDNA libraries for TCR alpha and TCR beta, each carrying sample barcodes and UMIs. TCRdb analysed the 5' RACE reads with MiXCR anew, one entry per CDR3 protein. The sample shows some 300,000 distinct CDR3 sequences, 20% to 25% of them seen only once. General study points: There was no confirmation that second-wave clones peaking on day 37 were SARS-CoV-2 specific.

The source material was PBMCs or a T cell subset sorted from them (not recorded which). The receptor was derived from a man between 18 and 29 years old who had mild COVID-19 (a few samples of this study predate the infection). Cell type and time point are not known.

The CDR3 protein is CASSYGPWGLGEAFF. The CDR3 bases are TGTGCCAGCAGCTACGGGCCCTGGGGGCTTGGAGAAGCTTTCTTT. V usage is TRBV5-5 and J usage is TRBJ1-1; tentatively, D is TRBD1 (6 bases). Germline values: CDR1 SGHKS, CDR2 YYEKEE (reference sequence). This CDR3 spans 15 amino acids. Trimming took off 3 bases at V and 8 bases at J, with 20 bases between the two ends.